This TCR beta chain was recovered during a study of technical replicates of blood from a handful of donors. Here immunoSEQ multiplex PCR was the method, and the copy in TCRdb shows in-frame clones only, minus some. This sample has some 87,000 clones, with 85% to 95% found just once. The CDR3 has 14 residues. The trim removed 4 bases at V and 3 bases at J, leaving 1 base unmatched. Germline V gene data show CDR1 as SGHAT and CDR2 as FQNNGV. The sequenced sample was T cells isolated from PBMCs. The V gene is TRBV11-2, the J gene TRBJ1-2, with 11 bases identical to TRBD1. The clonotype comes from a human donor in good health. This CDR3 is CASSWTGGDYGYTF. As DNA, the CDR3 is TGTGCCAGCAGCTGGACAGGGGGCGACTATGGCTACACCTTC.